The 10 T cell receptor beta chains below were found in one sample sequenced in a study of blood T cell repertoires in COVID-19. Only in-frame clones appear in the TCRdb table, and some are missing; sequencing was by immunoSEQ multiplex PCR. The table has fewer than 120,000 clones, 88% seen once. The sequencing sample was made of peripheral blood. Every receptor here comes from a woman between 45 and 60 years old with acute or convalescent COVID-19.

The V call is TRBV6-1, the J call TRBJ2-1; D may be TRBD1 (6 bases). CDR1 and CDR2 from the germline V gene are MNHNS and SASEGT. With 2 bases removed from V and 6 bases from J, the gap between germline ends came to 26 bases. This CDR3 has 19 residues. CDR3 DNA: TGTGCCAGCAGTGAACCCCGCGACTACAGGGTCCTTCCTCGCAATGAGCAGTTCTTC. This sequence encodes CASSEPRDYRVLPRNEQFF.

The rearrangement links TRBV27 to TRBJ1-1; 7 positions agree with TRBD1. The CDR3 covers 14 residues. Germline-derived CDR1 and CDR2 are MNHEY and SMNVEV (reference sequence). V lost 5 bases and J lost 1; bases outside the gene matches: 4. CDR3 sequence reads: CASSPGQANTEAFF. CDR3 bases: TGTGCCAGCAGTCCCGGACAGGCGAACACTGAAGCTTTCTTT.

In this sample, this clone turned up once. The genes are TRBV11-3 and TRBJ2-2, with TRBD1 as a possible D gene (5 bases). V was shortened by 1 base and J by 6 bases, with 12 bases between the two germline ends. Looked up from germline, CDR1 is SGHNT and CDR2 is YENEEA. CDR3 size: 15 residues. Written as DNA, the CDR3 is TGTGCCAGCAGCTTAGGGCAGGGTGAATCCGGGGAGCTGTTTTTT. It translates to CASSLGQGESGELFF.

This clone was counted only a few times. The chain is built from TRBV16 and TRBJ1-1; maybe TRBD1 (5 bases). This CDR3 has 14 residues. Germline CDR1 and CDR2: KGHSY and FQNENV. V dropped 3 bases and J dropped 1 base, with 9 bases sitting between them. DNA for the CDR3: TGTGCCAGCAGCCAGTACACAGGGAACACTGAAGCTTTCTTT. It is translated as CASSQYTGNTEAFF. The full variable domain, in which reference TRBV16 and TRBJ1-1 provide the parts outside the CDR3, is GEEVAQTPKHLVRGEGQKAKLYCAPIKGHSYVFWYQQVLKNEFKFLISFQNENVFDETGMPKERFSAKCLPNSPCSLEIQATKLEDSAVYFCASSQYTGNTEAFFGQGTRLTVV.

This clone has just a few counts. The V and J genes are TRBV28 and TRBJ2-5, with 11 bases lining up with TRBD1. Trimming took 6 bases from V and 9 from J; bases not matched to a gene: 9. The germline gives CDR1 MDHEN, CDR2 SYDVKM. The CDR3 consists of 14 residues. In DNA, the CDR3 is TGTGCCAGCAGCCCGGGACAGGGGGTTCGGGCCCAGTACTTC. Its translation: CASSPGQGVRAQYF. Full variable domain (missing parts from reference TRBV28 and TRBJ2-5): DVKVTQSSRYLVKRTGEKVFLECVQDMDHENMFWYRQDPGLGLRLIYFSYDVKMKEKGDIPEGYSVSREKKERFSLILESASTNQTSMYLCASSPGQGVRAQYFGPGTRLLVL.

This chain connects TRBV28 to TRBJ2-7; 8 positions match TRBD2. J lost 6 bases, V lost 6 bases, and 10 bases had no gene match. CDR1 is MDHEN and CDR2 is SYDVKM in the germline V gene. The CDR3 is 14 amino acids. CDR3 protein: CASRTTGTRFEQYF. DNA for the CDR3: TGTGCCAGCAGAACCACCGGGACTAGGTTCGAGCAGTACTTC.

The chain couples TRBV21-1 to TRBJ2-5; the table's D call, TRBD2, was not checked against the DNA. TRBV21-1 is a listed pseudogene. The CDR3 is made up of 15 amino acids. CDR3 bases: TGTGCCAGCAGCAAAGAAGAGGGCGACCAAGAGACCCAGTACTTC. Protein product: CASSKEEGDQETQYF.

The genes are TRBV2 and TRBJ2-2; D unresolved. The CDR3 spans 13 residues. Trimming took off 0 bases at V and 5 bases at J, with 4 bases between the two ends. The germline gives CDR1 SNHLY, CDR2 FYNNEI. The CDR3 DNA follows: TGTGCCAGCAGTGAAGCGACAACCGGGGAGCTGTTTTTT. As protein: CASSEATTGELFF. Full variable domain (outside the CDR3, taken from reference TRBV2 and TRBJ2-2): EPEVTQTPSHQVTQMGQEVILRCVPISNHLYFYWYRQILGQKVEFLVSFYNNEISEKSEIFDDQFSVERPDGSNFTLKIRSTKLEDSAMYFCASSEATTGELFFGEGSRLTVL.

The chain uses TRBV19 and TRBJ2-5, with 10 positions matching TRBD2. Germline trimming cut 4 bases from V and 1 base from J; bases unmatched to any gene: 6. Germline CDR1 LNHDA, CDR2 SQIVND (reference sequence). This CDR3 contains 16 residues. The CDR3 reads CASSTLAGGLQETQYF. In DNA form, the CDR3 reads TGTGCCAGTAGTACTTTAGCGGGAGGCCTCCAAGAGACCCAGTACTTC.

The chain uses TRBV5-1 and TRBJ1-2; D gene uncertain. Germline assignment: CDR1 SGHRS and CDR2 YFSETQ. Trimming shortened V by 0 bases and J by 3 bases, and 9 bases separated the two germline ends. This CDR3 has 14 residues. In nucleotides, the CDR3 is TGCGCCAGCAGCTTGGTCTGGGGAGACTATGGCTACACCTTC. Its protein is CASSLVWGDYGYTF.